This T cell receptor (beta chain) was identified in a study of early T cells in non-severe SARS-CoV-2 infection. This CDR3 has 14 residues. Trimming stripped 5 bases from V and 0 bases from J, with 8 bases between. TCRdb re-called the 5' RACE reads through MiXCR, storing one row per CDR3 protein. The sample has under 60,000 distinct CDR3 sequences; roughly 13% are singletons. The chain joins TRBV12-3 or TRBV12-4 to TRBJ2-1; D unresolved. This clonotype was sampled from an adult who was a healthcare worker with PCR-confirmed SARS-CoV-2 infection or an uninfected control (not recorded which). Sequencing was done on a sample of whole blood. Here the CDR3 DNA reads TGTGCCAGCAGTCCAAAGAGCTCCTACAATGAGCAGTTCTTC. Translating gives CASSPKSSYNEQFF.